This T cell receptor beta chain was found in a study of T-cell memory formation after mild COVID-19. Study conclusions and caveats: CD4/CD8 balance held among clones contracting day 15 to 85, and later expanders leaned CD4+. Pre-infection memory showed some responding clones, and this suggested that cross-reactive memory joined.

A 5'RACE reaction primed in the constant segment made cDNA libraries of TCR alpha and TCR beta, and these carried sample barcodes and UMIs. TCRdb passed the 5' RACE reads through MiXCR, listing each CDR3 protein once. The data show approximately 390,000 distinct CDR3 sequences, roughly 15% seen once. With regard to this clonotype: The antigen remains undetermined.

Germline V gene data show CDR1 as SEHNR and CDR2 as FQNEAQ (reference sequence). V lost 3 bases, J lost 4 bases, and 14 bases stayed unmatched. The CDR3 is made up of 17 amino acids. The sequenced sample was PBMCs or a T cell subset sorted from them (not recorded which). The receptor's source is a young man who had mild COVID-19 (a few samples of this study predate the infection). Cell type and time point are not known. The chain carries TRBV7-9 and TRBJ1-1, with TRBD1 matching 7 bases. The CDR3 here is CASSFFSNRGGGTEAFF. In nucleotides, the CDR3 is TGTGCCAGCAGCTTTTTTAGCAACAGGGGCGGGGGCACTGAAGCTTTCTTT.